This passage covers 7 T cell receptor beta chains from one sample sequenced in a study of shared clonotypes between healthy human individuals. Sequencing used immunoSEQ multiplex PCR; TCRdb keeps in-frame clones, though not all of them. The table lists roughly 2.2 million clones, 80% to 95% of them singletons. The specimen was naive CD4+ T cells from PBMCs. Subset reported: CD45RA+ positively selected. These receptors were taken from a man between 18 and 35 years old in good health. Some clones in this sample may be carry-over from other donors' samples.

This chain connects TRBV6-1 to TRBJ1-2, with a weak D call TRBD1 (6 bases). V was shortened by 8 bases and J by 2 bases, with 12 bases between the two germline ends. The germline gives CDR1 MNHNS, CDR2 SASEGT. This CDR3 contains 13 residues. The CDR3 bases are TGTGCCAGCTCTAACAGGGCGAACTATGGCTACACCTTC. This translates into CASSNRANYGYTF.

The gene calls are TRBV5-1 and TRBJ1-6; 7 bases line up with TRBD1. The germline CDR1 and CDR2 sequences are SGHRS and YFSETQ. Losses at the gene ends were 2 bases for V and 9 bases for J; bases not matched to a gene: 5. CDR3 length: 14 amino acids. The DNA for the CDR3 is TGCGCCAGCAGCTTAACAGGGGAGAGTTCACCCCTCCACTTT. This gives the protein CASSLTGESSPLHF. Full variable domain (missing parts from reference TRBV5-1 and TRBJ1-6): KAGVTQTPRYLIKTRGQQVTLSCSPISGHRSVSWYQQTPGQGLQFLFEYFSETQRNKGNFPGRFSGRQFSNSRSEMNVSTLELGDSALYLCASSLTGESSPLHFGNGTRLTVT.

The chain links TRBV6-5 to TRBJ2-5, with 7 bases fitting TRBD1. The CDR3 is made up of 14 amino acids. V lost 5 bases to trimming and J lost 4 bases; unmatched junction nucleotides: 7. The germline CDR1 and CDR2 sequences are MNHEY and SVGAGI. The CDR3 DNA is TGTGCCAGCAGTCCTTACAGGGGTGGAGAGACCCAGTACTTC. This encodes CASSPYRGGETQYF.

This clone appeared a single time. This sequence joins TRBV7-7 and TRBJ2-5; perhaps D is TRBD1 or TRBD2 (6 bases each). The CDR3 spans 16 residues. Germline CDR1 SSHAT, CDR2 FNYEAQ (reference sequence). The ends were cut back, 5 bases at V and 11 bases at J, with 27 bases in the middle. The CDR3 bases are TGTGCCAGCAGCCCTCAGGGGACTGAGTTACCGGGTTCGCAGTACTTC. The encoded protein is CASSPQGTELPGSQYF. Full variable domain (remainder filled in from reference TRBV7-7 and TRBJ2-5): GAGVSQSPRYKVTKRGQDVTLRCDPISSHATLYWYQQALGQGPEFLTYFNYEAQPDKSGLPSDRFSAERPEGSISTLTIQRTEQRDSAMYRCASSPQGTELPGSQYFGPGTRLLVL.

V usage is TRBV2 and J usage is TRBJ2-2; 8 bases map to TRBD1. The CDR3 is 14 residues long. Trimming took 6 bases from V and 3 from J; bases not matched to a gene: 3. Germline V CDR1 and CDR2: SNHLY, FYNNEI. The CDR3 nucleotides read TGTGCCAGCAGGGACAGGGTTGACACCGGGGAGCTGTTTTTT. This gives the protein CASRDRVDTGELFF.

There are a few counts of this clone. The rearrangement links TRBV19 to TRBJ1-5; D might be TRBD1 (5 bases). The germline CDR1 and CDR2 sequences are LNHDA and SQIVND (reference sequence). The CDR3 is 16 amino acids. V lost 3 bases and J 3 bases, leaving 15 bases between the germline ends. CDR3 DNA sequence: TGTGCCAGTAGTATCTGGGGACGGGGGTACAATCAGCCCCAGCATTTT. Translated, it gives CASSIWGRGYNQPQHF.

This clone was recorded a few times. The V gene is TRBV28, the J gene TRBJ1-1; D possibly corresponds to TRBD1 (6 bases). Germline CDR1 is MDHEN and CDR2 is SYDVKM. The V end was cut by 3 bases, the J end by 0 bases, with 14 bases between. The CDR3 has 16 amino acids. CDR3 protein: CASSFSYRDMNTEAFF. CDR3 in DNA: TGTGCCAGCAGTTTCTCGTACCGGGACATGAACACTGAAGCTTTCTTT.